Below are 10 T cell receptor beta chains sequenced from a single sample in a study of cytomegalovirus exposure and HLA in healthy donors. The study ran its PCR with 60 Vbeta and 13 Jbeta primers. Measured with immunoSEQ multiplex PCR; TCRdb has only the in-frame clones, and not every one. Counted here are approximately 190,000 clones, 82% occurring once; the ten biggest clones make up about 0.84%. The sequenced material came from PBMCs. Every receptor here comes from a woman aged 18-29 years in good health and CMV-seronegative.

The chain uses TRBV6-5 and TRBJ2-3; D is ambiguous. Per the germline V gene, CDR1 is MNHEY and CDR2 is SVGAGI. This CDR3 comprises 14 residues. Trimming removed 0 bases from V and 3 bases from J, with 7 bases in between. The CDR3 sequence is CASSYSSLTDTQYF. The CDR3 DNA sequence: TGTGCCAGCAGTTACTCGAGTCTGACAGATACGCAGTATTTT.

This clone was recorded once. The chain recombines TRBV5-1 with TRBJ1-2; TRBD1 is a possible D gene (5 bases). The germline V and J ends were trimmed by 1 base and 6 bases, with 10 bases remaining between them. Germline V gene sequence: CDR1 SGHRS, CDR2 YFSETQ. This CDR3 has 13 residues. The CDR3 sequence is CASSLFRGNGYTF. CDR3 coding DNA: TGCGCCAGCAGCTTGTTTAGGGGAAATGGCTACACCTTC. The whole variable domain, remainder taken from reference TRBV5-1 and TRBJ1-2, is KAGVTQTPRYLIKTRGQQVTLSCSPISGHRSVSWYQQTPGQGLQFLFEYFSETQRNKGNFPGRFSGRQFSNSRSEMNVSTLELGDSALYLCASSLFRGNGYTFGSGTRLTVV.

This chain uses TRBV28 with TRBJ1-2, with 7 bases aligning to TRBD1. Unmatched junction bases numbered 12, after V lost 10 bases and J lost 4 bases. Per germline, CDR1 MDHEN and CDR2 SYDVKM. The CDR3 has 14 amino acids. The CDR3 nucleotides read TGTGCCACCTTAGCAGGGGGAAGCGGCTATGGCTACACCTTC. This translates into CATLAGGSGYGYTF.

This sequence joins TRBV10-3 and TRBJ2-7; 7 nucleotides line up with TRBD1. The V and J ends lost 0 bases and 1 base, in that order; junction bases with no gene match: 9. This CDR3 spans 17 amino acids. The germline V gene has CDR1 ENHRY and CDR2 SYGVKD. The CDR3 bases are TGTGCCATCAGTGAGTCACCGCAGGGGGTAGGGTCCTACGAGCAGTACTTC. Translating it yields CAISESPQGVGSYEQYF.

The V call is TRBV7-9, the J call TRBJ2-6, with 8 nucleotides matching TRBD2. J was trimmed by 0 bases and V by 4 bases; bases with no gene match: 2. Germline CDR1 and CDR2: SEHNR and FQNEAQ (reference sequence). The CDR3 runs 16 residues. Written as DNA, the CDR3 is TGTGCCAGCAGCTCCGGGGGGGGCTCTGGGGCCAACGTCCTGACTTTC. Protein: CASSSGGGSGANVLTF.

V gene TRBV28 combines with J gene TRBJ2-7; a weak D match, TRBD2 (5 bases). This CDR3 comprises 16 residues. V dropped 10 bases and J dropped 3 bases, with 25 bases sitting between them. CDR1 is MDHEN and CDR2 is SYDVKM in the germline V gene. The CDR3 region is CATFSVGAGQLYEQYF. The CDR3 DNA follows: TGTGCCACCTTTTCCGTCGGCGCGGGCCAACTCTACGAGCAGTACTTC. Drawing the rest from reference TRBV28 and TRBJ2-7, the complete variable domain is DVKVTQSSRYLVKRTGEKVFLECVQDMDHENMFWYRQDPGLGLRLIYFSYDVKMKEKGDIPEGYSVSREKKERFSLILESASTNQTSMYLCATFSVGAGQLYEQYFGPGTRLTVT.

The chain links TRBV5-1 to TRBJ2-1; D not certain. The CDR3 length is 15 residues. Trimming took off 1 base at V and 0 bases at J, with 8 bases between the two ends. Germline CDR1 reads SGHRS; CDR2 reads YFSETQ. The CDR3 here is CASSLSVTSYNEQFF. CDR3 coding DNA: TGCGCCAGCAGCTTGTCAGTCACCTCCTACAATGAGCAGTTCTTC.

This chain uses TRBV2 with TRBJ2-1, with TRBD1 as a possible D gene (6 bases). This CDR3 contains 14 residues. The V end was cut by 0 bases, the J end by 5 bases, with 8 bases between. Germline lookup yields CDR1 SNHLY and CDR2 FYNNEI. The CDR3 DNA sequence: TGTGCCAGCAGTGAAGCGGCAGGGGACAATGAGCAGTTCTTC. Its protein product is CASSEAAGDNEQFF.

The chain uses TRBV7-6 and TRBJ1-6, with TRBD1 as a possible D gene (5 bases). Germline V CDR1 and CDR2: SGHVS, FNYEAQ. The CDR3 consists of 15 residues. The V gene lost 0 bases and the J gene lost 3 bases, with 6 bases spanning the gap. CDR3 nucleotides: TGTGCCAGCAGCTTAGCGGACAACTATAATTCACCCCTCCACTTT. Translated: CASSLADNYNSPLHF.

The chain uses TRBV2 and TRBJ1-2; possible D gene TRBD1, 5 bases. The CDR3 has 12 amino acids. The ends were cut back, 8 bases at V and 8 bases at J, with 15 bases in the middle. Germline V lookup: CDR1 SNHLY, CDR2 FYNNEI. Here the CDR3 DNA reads TGTGCCAGCGGGGGGGAGAGAGGGGGCTACACCTTC. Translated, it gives CASGGERGGYTF.